The 28 T cell receptor beta chains listed next were all sequenced from one sample in a study of human T cells and chemical hapten exposure. The time point was: pre-sensitization, week 0. Noted treatment: therapeutic diphenylcyclopropenone sensitization with weekly scalp DPC. TCRdb reprocessed the RACE reads via MiXCR and lists one record per CDR3 protein. This sample has 380,000 or so distinct CDR3 sequences, with over 5% found just once. Sequences were derived from whole blood, sampled in connection with sensitization to the hapten diphenylcyclopropenone (DPC). These receptors originate from a woman aged 18-35 years with alopecia areata. Some clones in this sample may be carry-over from other donors' samples.

This clonotype was found a few times. It may be a read error: a sequence one base away is much more abundant. V and J are TRBV6-1 and TRBJ2-3, with 9 bases aligning to TRBD2. The V and J ends lost 6 bases and 1 base, in that order; junction bases with no gene match: 2. This CDR3 has 14 residues. Germline CDR1 reads MNHNS; CDR2 reads SASEGT. As DNA, the CDR3 is TGTGCCAGCAGAGAGCGGGGGGGCACAGATACGCAGTATTTT. Its protein product is CASRERGGTDTQYF.

This clonotype was seen more than once but under ten times. The J gene is TRBJ1-2, the V gene TRBV5-4, with 7 bases that match TRBD1. Trimming removed 4 bases from V and 2 bases from J; junction bases left unmatched: 5. CDR3 size: 14 residues. Per the germline V gene, CDR1 is SGHNT and CDR2 is YYREEE (reference sequence). Written as DNA, the CDR3 is TGTGCCAGCAGCGAGGACAGGTCCAACTATGGCTACACCTTC. Protein sequence: CASSEDRSNYGYTF.

This clonotype was recorded at least ten times. The genes are TRBV3-1 and TRBJ1-1, with a possible D match to TRBD1 (5 bases). Germline V gene data show CDR1 as LGHDT and CDR2 as YNNKEL (reference sequence). This CDR3 has 13 amino acids. Between the trimmed V and J ends, which lost 4 bases and 5 bases, there was a span of 11 bases. The CDR3 here is CASSPGRGTEAFF. The CDR3 DNA reads TGTGCCAGCAGCCCTGGGAGGGGTACTGAAGCTTTCTTT.

At least ten counts were recorded for this clonotype. The chain links TRBV11-3 to TRBJ2-2, with 11 bases identical to TRBD1. J lost 6 bases, V lost 3 bases, and 0 bases had no gene match. Germline values: CDR1 SGHNT, CDR2 YENEEA. The CDR3 extends over 14 amino acids. This CDR3 is CASSLGQGAGELFF. CDR3 coding DNA: TGTGCCAGCAGCTTGGGACAGGGGGCCGGGGAGCTGTTTTTT.

This rearrangement joins TRBV12-3 or TRBV12-4 to TRBJ1-2; no reliable D call. CDR3 length equals 13 residues. The V end lost 6 bases, the J end lost 4 bases, and 12 bases lay between the germline ends. This CDR3 is CASSQDQFYGYTF. CDR3 in DNA: TGTGCCAGCAGCCAAGACCAGTTCTATGGCTACACCTTC.

V and J are TRBV6-2 or TRBV6-3 and TRBJ1-5; no clear D. The germline V gene has CDR1 MNHEY and CDR2 SVGEGT. Trimming left V 0 bases short and J 6 bases short, with 9 bases between. This CDR3 region has 14 residues. Here the CDR3 reads CASSYSTRGQPQHF. The CDR3, as DNA: TGTGCCAGCAGTTACTCAACGAGAGGTCAGCCCCAGCATTTT.

At least ten counts were recorded for this clonotype. The chain carries TRBV21-1 and TRBJ2-1; the table's D call, TRBD1, was not checked against the DNA. TRBV21-1 is given as a pseudogene. The CDR3 spans 13 residues. This chain's CDR3 is CASNRVEGNEQFF. The CDR3 DNA sequence: TGTGCCAGCAACAGGGTCGAAGGCAATGAGCAGTTCTTC.

This clonotype was found many times. The chain carries TRBV6-2 or TRBV6-3 and TRBJ2-4; weak D call: TRBD2 (5 bases). CDR3 length: 15 residues. CDR1 is MNHEY, CDR2 SVGEGT, per germline. The V end was cut by 5 bases, the J end by 0 bases, with 11 bases between. The CDR3 loop reads CASSGRAVAKNIQYF. Written as DNA, the CDR3 is TGTGCCAGCAGTGGACGAGCGGTAGCCAAAAACATTCAGTACTTC.

Ten or more counts support this clonotype. The chain recombines TRBV6-2 or TRBV6-3 with TRBJ2-2; perhaps TRBD2 as D (5 bases). The CDR3 sequence is 15 residues long. Germline CDR1 MNHEY, CDR2 SVGEGT. Trimming cost V 2 bases and J 2 bases, with 9 bases left between them. For the CDR3, the DNA is TGTGCCAGCAGTTACACCGGGGATAACACCGGGGAGCTGTTTTTT. The encoded protein is CASSYTGDNTGELFF.

A word on this clonotype: The CDR3 does not close with the conserved phenylalanine or tryptophan, likely indicating a read error. The chain carries TRBV6-5 and TRBJ2-7; the match to TRBD2 covers 9 bases. The CDR3 runs to 15 residues. Germline V lookup: CDR1 MNHEY, CDR2 SVGAGI. The V segment lost 2 bases and the J segment 0 bases; nucleotides outside the gene matches: 2. The CDR3 is CASSYGGGDSYEQYS. CDR3 in DNA: TGTGCCAGCAGTTACGGCGGGGGGGACTCCTACGAGCAGTACTCC.

In this sample, this clonotype turned up a few times. The CDR3 DNA follows: TGTGCCAGCAGGCAGGGGAGACAGCCCCAGCATTTT. This sequence encodes CASRQGRQPQHF. The J gene is TRBJ1-5, the V gene TRBV28, with a tentative D call TRBD1 (6 bases). CDR1 and CDR2 from the germline V gene are MDHEN and SYDVKM. V was trimmed by 6 bases and J by 7 bases, leaving 10 bases between them. This CDR3 comprises 12 residues.

This clonotype was detected ten times or more. The chain uses TRBV6-2 or TRBV6-3 and TRBJ1-6; D is ambiguous. V shed 7 bases and J shed 13 bases, with 17 bases lying between them. Germline V gene sequence: CDR1 MNHEY, CDR2 SVGEGT. There are 13 residues in the CDR3. DNA of the CDR3: TGTGCCAGCACCCTAGCGGATGGAAGCCCCCTCCACTTT. This sequence encodes CASTLADGSPLHF.

The rearrangement uses TRBV6-1 and TRBJ1-1; D is possibly TRBD1 (6 bases). Germline V gene sequence: CDR1 MNHNS, CDR2 SASEGT. Trimming took off 6 bases at V and 12 bases at J, with 26 bases between the two ends. The CDR3 is 15 residues long. The CDR3 DNA sequence: TGTGCCAGCAGGGCCCATTTTGGAGAACAGGGTTTCTCTTTCTTT. This translates into CASRAHFGEQGFSFF.

V gene TRBV2 combines with J gene TRBJ1-6; tentatively, D is TRBD1 (6 bases). The CDR3 spans 15 residues. Germline CDR1 and CDR2: SNHLY and FYNNEI. V was clipped by 1 base and J by 7 bases, with 11 bases between them. The CDR3 DNA reads as TGTGCCAGCAGTGAAGAATGGACAGAGAATTCACCCCTCCACTTT. Its translation: CASSEEWTENSPLHF. Using reference TRBV2 and TRBJ1-6 for the parts outside the CDR3, the full variable domain is EPEVTQTPSHQVTQMGQEVILRCVPISNHLYFYWYRQILGQKVEFLVSFYNNEISEKSEIFDDQFSVERPDGSNFTLKIRSTKLEDSAMYFCASSEEWTENSPLHFGNGTRLTVT.

In this sample, this clonotype turned up a few times. The CDR3 DNA reads as TGTGCCAGCAGCTTAAAGGCGGACGTCGCAGATACGCAGTATTTT. Its protein product is CASSLKADVADTQYF. This chain joins TRBV11-2 and TRBJ2-3; D is uncertain. Trimming pared 2 bases from V and 4 bases from J, leaving 13 bases between. CDR3 length: 15 amino acids. Per germline, CDR1 SGHAT and CDR2 FQNNGV.

The rearrangement joins TRBV20-1 to TRBJ2-7; 9 bases match TRBD2. The V segment lost 0 bases and the J segment 3 bases; nucleotides outside the gene matches: 3. Germline V gives CDR1 DFQATT, CDR2 SNEGSKA (reference sequence). The CDR3 consists of 14 residues. The CDR3 here is CSAREASGIYEQYF. The CDR3 nucleotides are TGCAGTGCTAGAGAAGCTAGCGGGATCTACGAGCAGTACTTC.

This clonotype showed up just a few times. V usage is TRBV14 and J usage is TRBJ2-3; TRBD2 is a possible D gene (6 bases). This CDR3 contains 16 residues. V was trimmed by 6 bases and J by 4 bases, leaving 20 bases between them. Germline lookup yields CDR1 SGHDN and CDR2 FVKESK. In nucleotides, the CDR3 is TGTGCCAGCAGTCGTCAGGGCGGGGTACTCGCAGATACGCAGTATTTT. Translation: CASSRQGGVLADTQYF.

This clonotype was seen at least ten times. The chain carries TRBV4-3 and TRBJ1-5; possible D gene TRBD1, 5 bases. Germline loops: CDR1 LGHNA, CDR2 YSLEER. Trimming took off 0 bases at V and 2 bases at J, with 8 bases between the two ends. The CDR3 runs to 15 residues. CDR3 sequence: CASSQERGGNQPQHF. The CDR3 DNA sequence: TGCGCCAGCAGCCAAGAACGAGGGGGCAATCAGCCCCAGCATTTT.

This clonotype was counted ten times or more. The rearrangement uses TRBV6-6 and TRBJ2-1; TRBD2 agrees at 9 bases. V trimming: 5 bases; J trimming: 5 bases; junction bases outside the gene matches: 4. The germline gives CDR1 MNHNY, CDR2 SVGAGI (reference sequence). CDR3 length: 14 amino acids. The CDR3 loop is CASSNQRGDNEQFF. The CDR3 region has the DNA TGTGCCAGCAGTAATCAGCGGGGGGACAATGAGCAGTTCTTC.

V usage is TRBV27 and J usage is TRBJ2-5, with D possibly TRBD1 on 6 matching bases. Trimming pared 2 bases from V and 2 bases from J, leaving 18 bases between. This CDR3 contains 17 residues. CDR1 is MNHEY, CDR2 SMNVEV, per germline (reference sequence). CDR3: CASSLDPRRGQQETQYF. In nucleotides, the CDR3 is TGTGCCAGCAGTTTAGACCCCCGCAGGGGCCAGCAAGAGACCCAGTACTTC.

This clonotype was seen more than once but under ten times. Because the CDR3 is missing its conserved closing phenylalanine or tryptophan, this is likely a read error. The limits of the CDR3 on the DNA are not certain, so only TCRdb's listed CDR3 is given. This chain links TRBV7-9 with TRBJ2-5; TRBD1, the D gene given by the table, was not confirmed from the DNA. The germline V gene encodes CDR1 SEHNR and CDR2 FQNEAQ (reference sequence). The CDR3 spans 13 residues, counting both ends. This CDR3 is CASSPTGAGGPQY.

A few counts support this clonotype. This rearrangement joins TRBV20-1 to TRBJ1-5; 8 bases line up with TRBD1. The germline gives CDR1 DFQATT, CDR2 SNEGSKA (reference sequence). The J segment lost 5 bases and the V segment lost 0 bases, leaving 3 bases of the junction unmatched. The CDR3 runs to 14 residues. The CDR3 nucleotides are TGCAGTGCTAGAGATGGACAGGGCCATCAGCCCCAGCATTTT. Residues: CSARDGQGHQPQHF.

This clonotype has at least ten counts. This chain joins TRBV6-5 and TRBJ2-6; tentative D call: TRBD1 (6 bases). Trimming took 0 bases from V and 2 from J, leaving 8 bases between them. The CDR3 runs 16 residues. Per germline, CDR1 MNHEY and CDR2 SVGAGI. The CDR3 protein is CASSYSDRPGANVLTF. CDR3 DNA sequence: TGTGCCAGCAGTTACTCGGACAGACCTGGGGCCAACGTCCTGACTTTC.

In DNA, the CDR3 is TGTGCCAGCAGTGCGGGCCCCCTCGGAGGCTACACCTTC. Its protein product is CASSAGPLGGYTF. The chain recombines TRBV12-3 or TRBV12-4 with TRBJ1-2; the D is unclear. Trimming stripped 5 bases from V and 8 bases from J, with 15 bases between. The CDR3 spans 13 residues.

This clonotype was seen repeatedly, ten times or more. The J gene is TRBJ1-2, the V gene TRBV6-5; TRBD1 agrees at 7 bases. CDR1 MNHEY and CDR2 SVGAGI come from the germline V gene. The V segment lost 4 bases and the J segment 8 bases; nucleotides outside the gene matches: 10. The CDR3 sequence is 14 residues long. Here the CDR3 reads CASSLSRNRGGYTF. CDR3 nucleotide sequence: TGTGCCAGCAGTTTATCGCGAAACAGGGGCGGCTACACCTTC.

This clonotype was seen at least ten times. The genes are TRBV4-3 and TRBJ2-1; D might be TRBD1 or TRBD2, each matching 5 bases. Germline CDR1 LGHNA, CDR2 YSLEER. V was cut by 0 bases and J by 10 bases, with 16 bases left in between. The CDR3 runs to 15 residues. CDR3 bases: TGCGCCAGCAGCCAAGATATGGGACCGTCCACGGAGCAGTTCTTC. Its translation is CASSQDMGPSTEQFF.

This clonotype was seen repeatedly, ten times or more. The chain is built from TRBV9 and TRBJ2-3; D unclear. CDR3 length equals 14 residues. Germline V gene lookup returns CDR1 SGDLS and CDR2 YYNGEE. The V gene lost 0 bases and the J gene lost 6 bases, with 11 bases spanning the gap. The CDR3 DNA is TGTGCCAGCAGCGTAGGTGGCACCGGGGATACGCAGTATTTT. This codes for CASSVGGTGDTQYF.

The V and J genes are TRBV6-5 and TRBJ1-3, with TRBD1 as a possible D gene (5 bases). Germline V lookup: CDR1 MNHEY, CDR2 SVGAGI. The V gene lost 0 bases and the J gene lost 3 bases, with 12 bases spanning the gap. The CDR3 consists of 16 residues. Here the CDR3 reads CASSYSGRVHGNTIYF. For the CDR3, the DNA is TGTGCCAGCAGTTACTCAGGCAGGGTCCATGGAAACACCATATATTTT.